This is a list of T cell receptor beta chains from one sample in a study of T cell responses to AZD1222 COVID-19 vaccine. Assay: immunoSEQ multiplex PCR; the TCRdb copy retains only in-frame clones and omits some. Of roughly 140,000 clones listed, approximately 94% are singletons. The sample was peripheral blood, taken on day 0 of AZD1222 vaccination. These receptors were taken from an adult in good health. Both conserved end residues are part of each CDR3. A D gene is named only where the DNA matches it firmly. Some rows mark clone size as missing; the rest say once, few, many or name a class of expanded clone.

J	size	V	D	CDR3	DNA
TRBJ2-1	NA	TRBV7-6	NA	CASKGGTNYNEQFF	TGTGCCAGCAAAGGGGGGACTAACTACAATGAGCAGTTCTTC
TRBJ1-2	NA	TRBV7-9	NA	CASSPWDGGYTF	TGTGCCAGCAGCCCCTGGGACGGGGGCTACACCTTC
TRBJ1-4	NA	TRBV29-1	NA	CSAGNSEKLFF	TGCAGCGCCGGAAATAGTGAAAAACTGTTTTTT
TRBJ1-6	NA	TRBV30	NA	CAWGEYLGGSPLHF	TGTGCCTGGGGGGAATACTTAGGGGGATCACCCCTCCACTTT
TRBJ1-2	once	TRBV7-9	TRBD1	CASSPRDRSDGYTF	TGTGCCAGCAGCCCCCGGGACAGGTCTGATGGCTACACCTTC
TRBJ1-1	many	TRBV11-2	NA	CASSLGTTNTEAFF	TGTGCCAGCAGCTTAGGTACGACTAACACTGAAGCTTTCTTT
TRBJ2-7	NA	TRBV6-6	NA	CASTSAGRIGPYEQYF	TGTGCCAGCACCAGCGCCGGAAGGATAGGACCATACGAGCAGTACTTC
TRBJ1-2	NA	TRBV5-1	NA	CASSLEVGSYGYTF	TGCGCCAGCAGCTTGGAGGTAGGGAGCTATGGCTACACCTTC
TRBJ1-1	NA	TRBV5-1	NA	CASSVAGARTEAFF	TGCGCCAGCAGCGTGGCGGGGGCCAGGACTGAAGCTTTCTTT
TRBJ2-5	NA	TRBV5-4	TRBD1	CASSLGDRVFETQYF	TGTGCCAGCAGCTTGGGGGACAGGGTTTTCGAGACCCAGTACTTC
TRBJ2-7	NA	TRBV5-1	TRBD1	CASSLETGASYEQYF	TGCGCCAGCAGCTTGGAGACAGGGGCCTCCTACGAGCAGTACTTC
TRBJ2-2	once	TRBV11-2	TRBD2	CASSQGLANTGELFF	TGTGCCAGCAGCCAGGGACTAGCGAACACCGGGGAGCTGTTTTTT
TRBJ1-5	NA	TRBV19	TRBD1	CASSIRQGMSNQPQHF	TGTGCCAGTAGTATCAGACAGGGGATGAGCAATCAGCCCCAGCATTTT
TRBJ1-1	once	TRBV19	NA	CASSNGGSTEAFF	TGTGCCAGTAGTAATGGGGGCAGCACTGAAGCTTTCTTT
TRBJ2-4	NA	TRBV7-6	NA	CASSKRPGEPRLNKNIQYF	TGTGCCAGCAGCAAACGGCCAGGGGAGCCTCGTCTGAACAAAAACATTCAGTACTTC
TRBJ2-6	once	TRBV2	NA	CASMASGANVLTF	TGTGCCAGCATGGCCTCTGGGGCCAACGTCCTGACTTTC
TRBJ2-1	once	TRBV4-2	TRBD2	CASSQNQLAGAHNEQFF	TGTGCCAGCAGCCAAAATCAGCTAGCGGGGGCCCACAATGAGCAGTTCTTC
TRBJ1-4	NA	TRBV7-9	NA	CASSSDRTYEKLFF	TGTGCCAGCAGCTCGGACAGAACATATGAAAAACTGTTTTTT
TRBJ2-7	NA	TRBV2	NA	CASSVGRSSYEQYF	TGTGCCAGCAGTGTTGGCAGGAGCTCCTACGAGCAGTACTTC
TRBJ1-2	NA	TRBV7-3	TRBD1	CASSPDRNYGYTF	TGTGCCAGCAGCCCGGACAGGAATTATGGCTACACCTTC
TRBJ2-3	NA	TRBV6-5	TRBD2	CASTLAGGSTDTQYF	TGTGCCAGCACACTAGCGGGGGGAAGCACAGATACGCAGTATTTT
TRBJ2-4	once	TRBV12-3/TRBV12-4	NA	CASSPTNNIQYF	TGTGCCAGCAGTCCGACTAACAACATTCAGTACTTC
TRBJ1-2	NA	TRBV6-5	NA	CASRGHGSNYGYTF	TGTGCCAGCAGGGGGCATGGCAGTAACTATGGCTACACCTTC
TRBJ2-5	once	TRBV2	TRBD1	CASSHARTGLTYSQYF	TGTGCCAGCAGTCACGCTCGGACAGGGTTAACTTATTCCCAGTACTTC
TRBJ2-5	NA	TRBV9	NA	CASSGINWETQYF	TGTGCCAGCAGCGGCATCAATTGGGAGACCCAGTACTTC
TRBJ2-7	NA	TRBV11-2	TRBD1	CASSLPRDRRGYEQYF	TGTGCCAGCAGCCTCCCGAGGGACAGGCGGGGATACGAGCAGTACTTC
TRBJ1-1	NA	TRBV12-3/TRBV12-4	NA	CASSLSRNTEAFF	TGTGCCAGCAGTTTAAGTCGGAACACTGAAGCTTTCTTT
TRBJ1-5	NA	TRBV15	NA	CATSRDGNQPQHF	TGTGCCACCAGCAGAGATGGGAATCAGCCCCAGCATTTT
TRBJ1-1	NA	TRBV10-3	NA	CAIKGGVQTEAFF	TGTGCCATCAAGGGGGGGGTTCAGACTGAAGCTTTCTTT
TRBJ2-2	NA	TRBV6-5	TRBD1	CASDGQGNTGELFF	TGTGCCAGCGATGGACAGGGGAACACCGGGGAGCTGTTTTTT
TRBJ2-7	NA	TRBV18	TRBD2	CASSPTSGGYEQYF	TGTGCCAGCTCACCGACTAGCGGGGGGTACGAGCAGTACTTC
TRBJ1-2	NA	TRBV6-5	NA	CASSYDRNYGYTF	TGTGCCAGCAGTTACGATAGGAACTATGGCTACACCTTC
TRBJ2-2	NA	TRBV19	NA	CASRQQLNTGELFF	TGTGCCAGTAGACAACAACTGAACACCGGGGAGCTGTTTTTT
TRBJ1-2	NA	TRBV9	NA	CASSVARGPDGYTF	TGTGCCAGCAGCGTTGCCCGGGGGCCCGATGGCTACACCTTC
TRBJ1-5	NA	TRBV2	NA	CASSGEALSNQPQHF	TGTGCCAGCAGTGGGGAAGCTCTTTCCAATCAGCCCCAGCATTTT
TRBJ2-7	NA	TRBV29-1	TRBD1	CSAGQGLDYEQYF	TGCAGCGCTGGACAGGGGCTGGACTACGAGCAGTACTTC
TRBJ2-5	NA	TRBV27	NA	CASSIWAGEQETQYF	TGTGCCAGCAGTATCTGGGCGGGTGAACAAGAGACCCAGTACTTC
TRBJ1-5	NA	TRBV6-2/TRBV6-3	NA	CASSYQGSGSNQPQHF	TGTGCCAGCAGTTACCAGGGGAGTGGGAGCAATCAGCCCCAGCATTTT
TRBJ2-1	NA	TRBV7-3	NA	CASSPRGGTGYNEQFF	TGTGCCAGCAGCCCCCGTGGGGGGACTGGTTACAATGAGCAGTTCTTC
TRBJ2-3	NA	TRBV24-1	TRBD2	CATSDHTGTSGGMQYF	TGTGCCACCAGTGACCATACCGGGACTAGCGGGGGTATGCAGTATTTT
TRBJ1-6	NA	TRBV2	NA	CASRGREGSPLHF	TGTGCCAGCAGGGGCAGGGAAGGGTCACCCCTCCACTTT
TRBJ1-1	NA	TRBV3-1/TRBV3-2	TRBD1	CASSRQGAAEAFF	TGTGCCAGCAGTCGACAGGGGGCGGCTGAAGCTTTCTTT
TRBJ2-3	NA	TRBV2	NA	CASRSLSDTQYF	TGTGCCAGCCGGAGTCTTTCAGATACGCAGTATTTT
TRBJ1-5	NA	TRBV12-3/TRBV12-4	NA	CASSPGGSQPQHF	TGTGCCAGCAGTCCGGGGGGTTCGCAGCCCCAGCATTTT
TRBJ2-1	NA	TRBV4-2	NA	CASSQAVGLLLNEQFF	TGTGCCAGCAGCCAAGCGGTAGGCCTACTTCTAAATGAGCAGTTCTTC